The clone carrying this T cell receptor (beta chain) came up a few times. These data are taken from a study of patients and donors after allogeneic stem cell transplantation. A single record per CDR3 protein comes from TCRdb applying MiXCR to the RT-PCR reads. This table has approximately 410,000 distinct CDR3 sequences, roughly 16% appearing once. This TCR was sampled from a human donor who was either an allogeneic HSCT recipient or a stem cell or donor lymphocyte infusion donor (not recorded which). It is not recorded whose cells these are; they may come from a transplant donor. The sequenced material came from blood, either unsorted or a sorted T cell fraction (not recorded which).

CDR3 region: CSARDIWGDTQYF. For the CDR3, the DNA is TGCAGTGCTAGAGATATCTGGGGTGATACGCAGTATTTT. The chain recombines TRBV20-1 with TRBJ2-3; no clear D gene. There are 13 residues in the CDR3. The V gene lost 0 bases and the J gene lost 6 bases, with 10 bases spanning the gap. Germline V CDR1 and CDR2: DFQATT, SNEGSKA (reference sequence).